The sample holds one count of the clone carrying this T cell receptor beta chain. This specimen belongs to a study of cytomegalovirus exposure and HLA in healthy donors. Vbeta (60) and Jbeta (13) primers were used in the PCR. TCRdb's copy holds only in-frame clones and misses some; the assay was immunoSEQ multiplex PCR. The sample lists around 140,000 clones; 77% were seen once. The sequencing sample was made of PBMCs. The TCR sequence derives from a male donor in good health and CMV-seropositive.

CDR3 nucleotide sequence: TGTGCCAGCAGTTTCCGGACTAGCGGGACCACCGAGCAGTACTTC. Protein: CASSFRTSGTTEQYF. The rearrangement links TRBV27 to TRBJ2-7; 12 bases match TRBD2. V was clipped by 3 bases and J by 6 bases; unmatched bases: 6. Germline V gene data show CDR1 as MNHEY and CDR2 as SMNVEV (reference sequence). The CDR3 covers 15 residues.